Listed below are T cell receptor beta chains from one sample, sequenced in a study of CD4 and CD8 cells across lung adenocarcinoma regions. TCRdb redid the calling of the PCR reads with MiXCR, one entry per CDR3 protein. The sample includes 20,000 to 25,000 distinct CDR3 sequences, around half of them seen just once. Sequenced: CD8+ T cells from the center of a lung tumor. These receptors were collected from a female donor with lung adenocarcinoma. The CD4 and CD8 labels of this study may be unreliable. Each CDR3 is given with its conserved first and last residue.

j_call: TRBJ1-1; v_call: TRBV4-1; cdr3_aa: CASSQVRAGEAFF
j_call: TRBJ2-1; v_call: TRBV14; cdr3_aa: CASSRRYPDRVVDEQFF
j_call: TRBJ2-2; v_call: TRBV20-1; cdr3_aa: CSAHLRVAGVGSGELFF
j_call: TRBJ2-3; v_call: TRBV27; cdr3_aa: CVSRGRGGGDTDTQYF
j_call: TRBJ2-3; v_call: TRBV10-1; cdr3_aa: CASSGGRDSETQYF
j_call: TRBJ1-5; v_call: TRBV7-8; cdr3_aa: CASSSSENQPQHF
j_call: TRBJ2-4; v_call: TRBV10-1; cdr3_aa: CGSRGLGAKDTQYF
j_call: TRBJ2-7; v_call: TRBV28; cdr3_aa: CASSVGGPAYEQYF
j_call: TRBJ2-3; v_call: TRBV27; cdr3_aa: CASSLGAGQDTQYF
j_call: .; v_call: TRBV10-1; cdr3_aa: CAGSGGRAEDTQYF
j_call: .; v_call: TRBV27; cdr3_aa: CASRPSQSQPLHF
j_call: .; v_call: TRBV6-1; cdr3_aa: CASSRQAGSTGAQYF
j_call: TRBJ2-3; v_call: TRBV25-1; cdr3_aa: CASSESGLSSTDTQYF
j_call: TRBJ2-2; v_call: TRBV27; cdr3_aa: CASHGGQGTGELFF
j_call: TRBJ2-4; v_call: TRBV27; cdr3_aa: CARGAKDIQYF
j_call: TRBJ2-3; v_call: TRBV6-1; cdr3_aa: CASRTSGTDMQYF
j_call: TRBJ2-2; v_call: TRBV6-1; cdr3_aa: CASRTRTGELFF
j_call: TRBJ2-3; v_call: TRBV10-2; cdr3_aa: CAGKGSRDPDTQYF
j_call: .; v_call: TRBV4-1; cdr3_aa: CASSTGRSYEQYF
j_call: TRBJ2-4; v_call: TRBV6-1; cdr3_aa: CASSEKPSGRAWSKNIQYF
j_call: TRBJ2-7; v_call: TRBV27; cdr3_aa: CASSLGENSGSSYEQYF
j_call: .; v_call: TRBV11-2; cdr3_aa: CASSPLTSGRAKNTQYF
j_call: TRBJ2-1; v_call: TRBV6-1; cdr3_aa: CASSSGTSDYNEQFF
j_call: TRBJ2-3; v_call: TRBV12-3/TRBV12-4; cdr3_aa: CASSFGDTQYF
j_call: TRBJ2-4; v_call: TRBV6-1; cdr3_aa: CASKGPGEQKIQYF
j_call: TRBJ2-3; v_call: TRBV6-2/TRBV6-3; cdr3_aa: CATESLRLYQDTQYF
j_call: .; v_call: TRBV6-5; cdr3_aa: CASSYGLLAYEQYF